Below, 17 T cell receptor beta chains from the same sample are listed, as sequenced in a study of cytomegalovirus exposure and HLA in healthy donors. The PCR contained 60 Vbeta and 13 Jbeta primers. Generated by immunoSEQ multiplex PCR, the TCRdb table keeps only in-frame clones and is missing some. The data contain roughly 65,000 clones, 55% to 75% of them singletons. The sample was PBMCs. The receptor source for this set is a man aged 40-50 years in good health and CMV-seropositive.

The V gene is TRBV7-3, the J gene TRBJ1-2; tentative D call: TRBD1 (6 bases). V was cut by 5 bases and J by 5 bases, with 18 bases left in between. The length of the CDR3 is 15 residues. Per germline, CDR1 SGHTA and CDR2 FQGTGA. CDR3 nucleotides: TGTGCCAGCAGCGATGGTGCTACAGGGATGTATGGCTACACCTTC. Its translation is CASSDGATGMYGYTF. Full variable domain (missing parts from reference TRBV7-3 and TRBJ1-2): GAGVSQTPSNKVTEKGKYVELRCDPISGHTALYWYRQSLGQGPEFLIYFQGTGAADDSGLPNDRFFAVRPEGSVSTLKIQRTERGDSAVYLCASSDGATGMYGYTFGSGTRLTVV.

The V call is TRBV7-9, the J call TRBJ1-2; D call uncertain. Trimming pared 5 bases from V and 4 bases from J, leaving 8 bases between. The length of the CDR3 is 12 residues. CDR1 and CDR2 from the germline V gene are SEHNR and FQNEAQ (reference sequence). Here the CDR3 DNA reads TGTGCCAGCAGCCCGGGAGTCTATGGCTACACCTTC. This codes for CASSPGVYGYTF. Complete variable domain (other parts from reference TRBV7-9 and TRBJ1-2): DTGVSQNPRHKITKRGQNVTFRCDPISEHNRLYWYRQTLGQGPEFLTYFQNEAQLEKSRLLSDRFSAERPKGSFSTLEIQRTEQGDSAMYLCASSPGVYGYTFGSGTRLTVV.

The gene calls are TRBV6-1 and TRBJ2-7, with D maybe TRBD1 (5 bases). CDR3 length: 14 residues. Trimming pared 6 bases from V and 3 bases from J, leaving 15 bases between. Germline CDR1 MNHNS, CDR2 SASEGT. Here the CDR3 reads CASRKRGSGYEQYF. The CDR3 DNA follows: TGTGCCAGCAGGAAAAGGGGCTCGGGCTACGAGCAGTACTTC.

The CDR3 DNA follows: TGTGCCAGCAGTTTCGGACAGGGGATGCCCTACGAGCAGTACTTC. It is translated as CASSFGQGMPYEQYF. The chain employs TRBV27 and TRBJ2-7; the match to TRBD1 covers 9 bases. The ends lost 3 bases at V and 2 bases at J; junction bases unmatched: 5. CDR1 MNHEY and CDR2 SMNVEV come from the germline V gene (reference sequence). CDR3 length: 15 amino acids.

The chain combines TRBV4-2 with TRBJ2-6; the D gene is possibly TRBD1 (5 bases). Germline V gene sequence: CDR1 LGHNA, CDR2 YNFKEQ. V lost 2 bases to trimming and J lost 0 bases, with 11 bases between them. This CDR3 spans 17 amino acids. The CDR3 coding sequence is TGTGCCAGCAGCCAATCCTTGACAGACTCTGGGGCCAACGTCCTGACTTTC. Protein sequence: CASSQSLTDSGANVLTF.

This chain links TRBV11-2 with TRBJ2-7; 7 nucleotides agree with TRBD1. The CDR3 contains 14 residues. Germline assignment: CDR1 SGHAT and CDR2 FQNNGV. Trimming cost V 5 bases and J 2 bases; bases outside gene matches: 6. In DNA form, the CDR3 reads TGTGCCAGCAGCCCCCGAACAGGGGCCTACGAGCAGTACTTC. It translates to CASSPRTGAYEQYF.

This clone was seen just once. The genes are TRBV29-1 and TRBJ2-2, with 8 bases matching TRBD2. Germline CDR1 reads SQVTM; CDR2 reads ANQGSEA. After removal of 7 bases from V and 5 bases from J, the junction contained 15 bases not matched to a gene. This CDR3 region has 16 residues. In DNA, the CDR3 is TGCAGCGCCCGCCTTGGCGGGAGGAGATTGACCGGGGAGCTGTTTTTT. Translation gives CSARLGGRRLTGELFF.

The genes are TRBV14 and TRBJ1-4, with a possible D match to TRBD1 (6 bases). V lost 4 bases and J 6 bases, leaving 12 bases between the germline ends. There are 14 residues in the CDR3. Germline CDR1 and CDR2: SGHDN and FVKESK. CDR3 sequence: CASSRRTVYEKLFF. The DNA of the CDR3 is TGTGCCAGCAGCCGACGGACAGTGTATGAAAAACTGTTTTTT.

V and J are TRBV4-1 and TRBJ2-5, with TRBD1 identical over 8 bases. V trimming: 0 bases; J trimming: 2 bases; junction bases outside the gene matches: 5. The germline gives CDR1 MGHRA, CDR2 YSYEKL. The CDR3 is 16 amino acids. The chain's CDR3 is CASSQDRYRGQETQYF. The DNA of the CDR3 is TGCGCCAGCAGCCAAGATCGATACAGGGGGCAAGAGACCCAGTACTTC.

The chain joins TRBV5-1 to TRBJ2-7; 10 bases are shared with TRBD2. J gave up 5 bases and V 4 bases, and 6 bases lay outside the gene matches. From germline, CDR1 is SGHRS and CDR2 YFSETQ. The CDR3 is made up of 14 amino acids. The CDR3 coding sequence is TGCGCCAGCAGCGGAAGCGGGAGGGCGGACGAGCAGTACTTC. Protein product: CASSGSGRADEQYF. The entire variable domain, with the rest obtained from reference TRBV5-1 and TRBJ2-7, is as follows: KAGVTQTPRYLIKTRGQQVTLSCSPISGHRSVSWYQQTPGQGLQFLFEYFSETQRNKGNFPGRFSGRQFSNSRSEMNVSTLELGDSALYLCASSGSGRADEQYFGPGTRLTVT.

This sequence joins TRBV4-1 and TRBJ1-4, with 11 bases identical to TRBD1. Germline CDR1 MGHRA, CDR2 YSYEKL. Trimming removed 4 bases from V and 7 bases from J; junction bases left unmatched: 5. The CDR3 runs 15 residues. CDR3 nucleotides: TGCGCCAGCAGCCCTGTTGGGACAGGGGGTGAAAAACTGTTTTTT. It encodes CASSPVGTGGEKLFF.

For this clone: The same CDR3 arises from other DNA sequences in this sample as well. The chain couples TRBV10-3 to TRBJ2-5; D not certain. Germline V gene sequence: CDR1 ENHRY, CDR2 SYGVKD. V was pared by 0 bases and J by 4 bases, with 3 bases between. This CDR3 is 12 amino acids long. This chain's CDR3 is CAISESRETQYF. The CDR3 DNA is TGTGCCATCAGTGAGTCGAGAGAGACCCAGTACTTC.

V is TRBV28 and J is TRBJ2-5; 9 bases agree with TRBD1. The trim removed 5 bases at V and 5 bases at J, leaving 9 bases unmatched. The V gene's germline CDR1 is MDHEN and CDR2 SYDVKM. The CDR3 sequence is 15 residues long. In nucleotides, the CDR3 is TGTGCCAGCAGTACTTCCGGGACAGGGAAGGAGACCCAGTACTTC. Its translation: CASSTSGTGKETQYF.

This clone has just a few counts. The CDR3 DNA reads TGCGCCAGCAGCCACGGAGAGGTGCAGTACTTC. Amino acids: CASSHGEVQYF. This rearrangement joins TRBV4-1 to TRBJ2-7, with D uncertain. Germline V gene lookup returns CDR1 MGHRA and CDR2 YSYEKL. V was cut by 3 bases and J by 9 bases, with 9 bases left in between. This CDR3 is built from 11 residues.

As DNA, the CDR3 is TGCAGCGTTGTGGACGGGACAATCTATGGCTACACCTTC. This sequence encodes CSVVDGTIYGYTF. The chain joins TRBV29-1 to TRBJ1-2, with a possible D match to TRBD1 (6 bases). Germline V gene lookup returns CDR1 SQVTM and CDR2 ANQGSEA. The CDR3 is 13 amino acids. Trimming stripped 4 bases from V and 4 bases from J, with 13 bases between.

This sequence joins TRBV12-5 and TRBJ1-6; the D is unclear. Trimming pared 8 bases from V and 7 bases from J, leaving 12 bases between. Germline-derived CDR1 and CDR2 are LGHNT and FRNRAP. The CDR3 length is 13 residues. The chain's CDR3 is CASRSDSNSPLHF. DNA for the CDR3: TGTGCTAGTAGAAGCGACTCAAATTCACCCCTCCACTTT.

The J gene is TRBJ2-1, the V gene TRBV5-5; TRBD2 matches at 8 bases. CDR3 length: 13 residues. From germline, CDR1 is SGHKS and CDR2 YYEKEE (reference sequence). Trimming took 5 bases from V and 6 from J; bases not matched to a gene: 4. CDR3 amino acids: CASRVAGSNEQFF. The CDR3 DNA reads TGTGCCAGCAGAGTAGCGGGAAGCAATGAGCAGTTCTTC.